This T cell receptor beta chain derives from a study of tumor-infiltrating lymphocytes in primary liver carcinoma. Turning to the study itself: The tumors ranged from roughly 4 to 11 cm across and fell within stage T1-T3 N0M0. Read depth, roughly 3.5 to 8 million productive TCRbeta reads, did not differ significantly between tissues.

The investigators made TCR beta cDNA from approximately 510 ng total RNA, using a constant-region primer. Slightly modified ARM-PCR, run as three nested multiplex PCR rounds, produced the TCR beta libraries. TCRdb re-derived calls from the multiplex PCR reads in MiXCR, one entry per CDR3 protein. The table includes approximately 92,000 distinct CDR3 sequences, 55% to 75% detected once. Both RNA and DNA were isolated together from around 20-30 mg of bulk tissue that had not been sorted. This receptor was obtained from a middle-aged man with primary liver carcinoma and hepatitis B virus infection. Sequenced material: tumor-adjacent normal liver tissue.

The CDR3 DNA reads TGTGCCAGCAGCCGGAAGGGGCAGGGAGGACAGCCCCAGCATTTT. This encodes CASSRKGQGGQPQHF. The chain links TRBV2 to TRBJ1-5; perhaps TRBD1 as D (5 bases). Germline V gene sequence: CDR1 SNHLY, CDR2 FYNNEI. Trimming took off 6 bases at V and 7 bases at J, with 19 bases between the two ends. CDR3 length equals 15 residues. Supplemented by reference TRBV2 and TRBJ1-5, the full variable domain reads EPEVTQTPSHQVTQMGQEVILRCVPISNHLYFYWYRQILGQKVEFLVSFYNNEISEKSEIFDDQFSVERPDGSNFTLKIRSTKLEDSAMYFCASSRKGQGGQPQHFGDGTRLSIL.